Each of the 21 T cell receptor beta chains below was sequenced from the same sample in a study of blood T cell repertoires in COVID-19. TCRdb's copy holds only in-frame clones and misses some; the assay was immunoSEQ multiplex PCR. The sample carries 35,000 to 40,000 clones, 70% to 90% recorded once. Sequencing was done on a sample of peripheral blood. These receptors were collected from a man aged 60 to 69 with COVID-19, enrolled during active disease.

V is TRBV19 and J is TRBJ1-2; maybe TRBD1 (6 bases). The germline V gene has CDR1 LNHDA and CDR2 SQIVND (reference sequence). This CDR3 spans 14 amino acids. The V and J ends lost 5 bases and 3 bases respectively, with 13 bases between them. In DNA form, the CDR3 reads TGTGCCAGTAGTCGCGGGGGGCAGGACTATGGCTACACCTTC. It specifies CASSRGGQDYGYTF.

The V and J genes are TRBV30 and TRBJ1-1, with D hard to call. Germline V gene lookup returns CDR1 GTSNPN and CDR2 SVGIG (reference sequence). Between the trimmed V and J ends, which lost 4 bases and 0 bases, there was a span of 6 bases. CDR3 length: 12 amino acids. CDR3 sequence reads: CAWTEVNTEAFF. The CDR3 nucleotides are TGTGCCTGGACGGAGGTGAACACTGAAGCTTTCTTT. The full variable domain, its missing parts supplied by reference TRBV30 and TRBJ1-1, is SQTIHQWPATLVQPVGSPLSLECTVEGTSNPNLYWYRQAAGRGLQLLFYSVGIGQISSEVPQNLSASRPQDRQFILSSKKLLLSDSGFYLCAWTEVNTEAFFGQGTRLTVV.

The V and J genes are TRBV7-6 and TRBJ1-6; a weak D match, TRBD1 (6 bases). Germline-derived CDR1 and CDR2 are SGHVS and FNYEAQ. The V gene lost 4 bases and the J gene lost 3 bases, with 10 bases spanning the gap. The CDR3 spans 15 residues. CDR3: CASSSGTIYNSPLHF. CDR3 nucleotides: TGTGCCAGCAGCTCCGGGACAATCTATAATTCACCCCTCCACTTT.

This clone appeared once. CDR3 DNA sequence: TGTGCCACCAGCAGAGGAGTCCGGGGGTCCTACGAGCAGTACTTC. This encodes CATSRGVRGSYEQYF. The V gene is TRBV15, the J gene TRBJ2-7, with a possible D match to TRBD2 (6 bases). This CDR3 has 15 residues. The germline V gene has CDR1 LNHNV and CDR2 YYDKDF (reference sequence). The ends were cut back, 1 base at V and 1 base at J, with 11 bases in the middle.

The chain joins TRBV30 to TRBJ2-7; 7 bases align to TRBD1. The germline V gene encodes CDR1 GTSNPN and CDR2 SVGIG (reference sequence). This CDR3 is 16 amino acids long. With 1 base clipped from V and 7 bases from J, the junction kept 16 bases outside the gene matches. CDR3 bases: TGTGCCTGGAGTGAGTCAGGGGCAGGGGGATTGGAGGAGCAGTACTTC. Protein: CAWSESGAGGLEEQYF.

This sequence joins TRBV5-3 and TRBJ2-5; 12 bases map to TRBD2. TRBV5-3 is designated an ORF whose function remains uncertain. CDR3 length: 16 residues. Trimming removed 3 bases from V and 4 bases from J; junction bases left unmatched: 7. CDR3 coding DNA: TGTGCCAGAAGCTGGGGACTAGCGGGCGAAGGAGAGACCCAGTACTTC. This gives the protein CARSWGLAGEGETQYF.

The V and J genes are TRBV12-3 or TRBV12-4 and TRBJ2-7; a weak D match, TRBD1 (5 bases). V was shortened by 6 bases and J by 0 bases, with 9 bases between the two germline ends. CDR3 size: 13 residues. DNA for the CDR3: TGTGCCAGCAGGGGGCCCCACTCCTACGAGCAGTACTTC. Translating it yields CASRGPHSYEQYF.

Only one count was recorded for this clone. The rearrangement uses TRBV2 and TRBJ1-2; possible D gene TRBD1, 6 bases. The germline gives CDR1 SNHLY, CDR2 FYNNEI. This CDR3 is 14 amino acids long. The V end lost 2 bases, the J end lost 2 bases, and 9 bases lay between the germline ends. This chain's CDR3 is CASSEWQGNYGYTF. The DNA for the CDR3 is TGTGCCAGCAGTGAATGGCAGGGGAACTATGGCTACACCTTC.

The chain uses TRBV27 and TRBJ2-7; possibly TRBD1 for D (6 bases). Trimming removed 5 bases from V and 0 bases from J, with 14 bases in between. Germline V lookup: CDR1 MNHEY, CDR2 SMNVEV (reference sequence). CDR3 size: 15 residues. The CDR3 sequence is CASSTRQAGSYEQYF. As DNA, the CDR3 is TGTGCCAGCAGTACCCGACAGGCTGGCTCCTACGAGCAGTACTTC.

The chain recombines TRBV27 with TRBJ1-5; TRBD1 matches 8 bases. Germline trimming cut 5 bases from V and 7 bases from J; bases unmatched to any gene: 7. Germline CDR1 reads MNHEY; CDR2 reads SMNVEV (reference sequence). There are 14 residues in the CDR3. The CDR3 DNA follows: TGTGCCAGCAGTCCGGACAGGGAGTGGCAGCCCCAGCATTTT. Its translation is CASSPDREWQPQHF.

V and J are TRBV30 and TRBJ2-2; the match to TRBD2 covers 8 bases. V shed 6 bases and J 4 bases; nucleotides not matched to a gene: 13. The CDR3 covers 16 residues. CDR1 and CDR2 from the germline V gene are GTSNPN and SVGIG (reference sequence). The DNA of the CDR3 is TGTGCCTGCCTTAGACGGCTAGCGGGTAGCACCGGGGAGCTGTTTTTT. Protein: CACLRRLAGSTGELFF.

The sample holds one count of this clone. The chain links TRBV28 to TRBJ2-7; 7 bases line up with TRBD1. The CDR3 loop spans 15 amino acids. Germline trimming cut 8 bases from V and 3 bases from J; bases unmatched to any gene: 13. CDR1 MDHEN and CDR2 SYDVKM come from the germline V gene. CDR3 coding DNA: TGTGCCAGCCAGGGACAGATCACGGGGATCTACGAGCAGTACTTC. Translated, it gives CASQGQITGIYEQYF.

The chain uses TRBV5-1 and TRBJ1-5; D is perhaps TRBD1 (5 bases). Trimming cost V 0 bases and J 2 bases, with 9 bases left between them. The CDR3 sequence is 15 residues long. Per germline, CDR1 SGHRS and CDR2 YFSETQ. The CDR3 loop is CASSLDDSRNQPQHF. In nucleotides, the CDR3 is TGCGCCAGCAGCTTGGATGACAGCCGCAATCAGCCCCAGCATTTT.

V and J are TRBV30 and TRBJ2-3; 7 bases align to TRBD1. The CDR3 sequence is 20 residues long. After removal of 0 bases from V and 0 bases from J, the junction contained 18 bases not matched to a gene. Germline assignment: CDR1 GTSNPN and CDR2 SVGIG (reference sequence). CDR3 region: CAWSVRGGQEPSSSTDTQYF. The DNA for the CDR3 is TGTGCCTGGAGTGTACGGGGCGGACAGGAACCAAGTTCTAGCACAGATACGCAGTATTTT.

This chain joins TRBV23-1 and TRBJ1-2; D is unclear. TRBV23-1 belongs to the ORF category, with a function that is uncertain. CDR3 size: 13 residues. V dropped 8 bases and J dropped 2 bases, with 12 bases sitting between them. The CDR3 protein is CASGGQPNYGYTF. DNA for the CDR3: TGCGCCAGCGGAGGCCAGCCCAACTATGGCTACACCTTC.

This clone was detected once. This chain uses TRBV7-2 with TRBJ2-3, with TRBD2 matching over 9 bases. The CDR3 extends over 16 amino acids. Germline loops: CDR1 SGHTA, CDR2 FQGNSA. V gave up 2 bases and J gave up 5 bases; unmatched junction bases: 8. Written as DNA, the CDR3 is TGTGCCAGCAGCTTAAGGGCGGGAGGGCCAGGAGATACGCAGTATTTT. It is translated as CASSLRAGGPGDTQYF.

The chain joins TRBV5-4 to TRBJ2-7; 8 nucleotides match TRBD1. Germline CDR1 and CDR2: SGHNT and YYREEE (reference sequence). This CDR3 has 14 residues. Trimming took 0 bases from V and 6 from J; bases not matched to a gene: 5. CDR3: CASSLGTGLSEQYF. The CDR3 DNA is TGTGCCAGCAGCTTGGGGACAGGGTTAAGCGAGCAGTACTTC.

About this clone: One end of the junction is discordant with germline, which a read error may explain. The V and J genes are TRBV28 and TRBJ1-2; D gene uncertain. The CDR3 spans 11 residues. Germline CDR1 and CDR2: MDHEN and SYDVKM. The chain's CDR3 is CASSSNAISSF. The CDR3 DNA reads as TGTGCCAGCAGTTCCAACGCCATAAGTAGCTTC.

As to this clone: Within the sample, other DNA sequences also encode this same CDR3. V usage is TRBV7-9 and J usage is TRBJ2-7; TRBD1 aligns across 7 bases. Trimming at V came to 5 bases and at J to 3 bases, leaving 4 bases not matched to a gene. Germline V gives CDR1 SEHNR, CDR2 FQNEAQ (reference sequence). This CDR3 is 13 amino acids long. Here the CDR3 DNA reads TGTGCCAGCAGCGGCAGGGACAGCTACGAGCAGTACTTC. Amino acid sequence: CASSGRDSYEQYF. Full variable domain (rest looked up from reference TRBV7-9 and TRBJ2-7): DTGVSQNPRHKITKRGQNVTFRCDPISEHNRLYWYRQTLGQGPEFLTYFQNEAQLEKSRLLSDRFSAERPKGSFSTLEIQRTEQGDSAMYLCASSGRDSYEQYFGPGTRLTVT.

As DNA, the CDR3 is TGTGCCAGCAGTTTAAGGGGGTCGGGACAGGGATTGAATCAGCCCCAGCATTTT. Translated: CASSLRGSGQGLNQPQHF. The J gene is TRBJ1-5, the V gene TRBV27, with 9 bases lining up with TRBD1. Losses at the gene ends were 2 bases for V and 4 bases for J; bases not matched to a gene: 12. The CDR3 totals 18 residues. Germline assignment: CDR1 MNHEY and CDR2 SMNVEV (reference sequence).

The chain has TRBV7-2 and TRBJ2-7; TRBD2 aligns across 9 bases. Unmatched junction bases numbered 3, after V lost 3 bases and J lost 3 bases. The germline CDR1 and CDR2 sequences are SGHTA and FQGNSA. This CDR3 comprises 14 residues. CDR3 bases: TGTGCCAGCAGCTTGACGACTAGCGGCTACGAGCAGTACTTC. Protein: CASSLTTSGYEQYF.